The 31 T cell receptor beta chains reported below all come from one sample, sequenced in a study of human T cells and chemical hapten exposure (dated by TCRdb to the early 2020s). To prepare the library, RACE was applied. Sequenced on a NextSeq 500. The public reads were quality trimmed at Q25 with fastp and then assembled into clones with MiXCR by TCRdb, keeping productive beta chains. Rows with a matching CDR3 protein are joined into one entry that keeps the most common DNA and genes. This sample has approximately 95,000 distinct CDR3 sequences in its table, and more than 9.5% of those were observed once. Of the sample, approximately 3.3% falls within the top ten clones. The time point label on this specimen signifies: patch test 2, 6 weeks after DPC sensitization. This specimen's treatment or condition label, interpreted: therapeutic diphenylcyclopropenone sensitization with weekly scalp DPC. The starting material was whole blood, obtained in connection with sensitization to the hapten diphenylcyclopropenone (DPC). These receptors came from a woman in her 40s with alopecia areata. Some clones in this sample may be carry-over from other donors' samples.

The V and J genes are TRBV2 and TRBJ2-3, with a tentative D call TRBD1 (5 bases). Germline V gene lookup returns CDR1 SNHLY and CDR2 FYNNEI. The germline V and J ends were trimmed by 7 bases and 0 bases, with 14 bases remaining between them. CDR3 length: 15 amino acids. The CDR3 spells CASTRAGRSTDTQYF. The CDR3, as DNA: TGTGCCAGCACCAGGGCTGGGCGGAGCACAGATACGCAGTATTTT.

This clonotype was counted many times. CDR3 loop: CASSPWGGQETQYF. DNA of the CDR3: TGTGCCAGCAGCCCCTGGGGGGGCCAGGAGACCCAGTACTTC. The chain employs TRBV3-1 and TRBJ2-5, with a possible D match to TRBD2 (7 bases). Germline CDR1 and CDR2: LGHDT and YNNKEL (reference sequence). This CDR3 has 14 amino acids. Between the trimmed V and J ends, which lost 4 bases and 5 bases, there was a span of 14 bases.

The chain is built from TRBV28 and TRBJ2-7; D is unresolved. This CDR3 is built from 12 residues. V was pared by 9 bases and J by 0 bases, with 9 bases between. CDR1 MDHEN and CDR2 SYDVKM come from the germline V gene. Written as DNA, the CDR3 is TGTGCCAGTTTAGGAGTCTCCTACGAGCAGTACTTC. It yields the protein CASLGVSYEQYF.

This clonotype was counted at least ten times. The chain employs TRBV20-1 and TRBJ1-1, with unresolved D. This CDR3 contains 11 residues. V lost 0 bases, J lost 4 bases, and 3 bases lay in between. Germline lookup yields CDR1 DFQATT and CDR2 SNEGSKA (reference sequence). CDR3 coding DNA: TGCAGTGCTAGAGACCGCACTGAAGCTTTCTTT. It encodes CSARDRTEAFF.

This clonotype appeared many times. As DNA, the CDR3 is TGCGCCAGCAGCCAAGACCATGTCTCTGGAAACACCATATATTTT. Amino acids: CASSQDHVSGNTIYF. The chain joins TRBV4-3 to TRBJ1-3; D is unclear. Looked up from germline, CDR1 is LGHNA and CDR2 is YSLEER. V shed 0 bases and J shed 0 bases, with 6 bases lying between them. This CDR3 contains 15 residues.

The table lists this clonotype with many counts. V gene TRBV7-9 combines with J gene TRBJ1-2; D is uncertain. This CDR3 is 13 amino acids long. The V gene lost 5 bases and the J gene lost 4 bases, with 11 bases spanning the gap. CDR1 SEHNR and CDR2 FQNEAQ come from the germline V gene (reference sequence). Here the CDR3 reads CASSAPVPYGYTF. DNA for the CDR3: TGTGCCAGCAGCGCACCCGTGCCCTATGGCTACACCTTC.

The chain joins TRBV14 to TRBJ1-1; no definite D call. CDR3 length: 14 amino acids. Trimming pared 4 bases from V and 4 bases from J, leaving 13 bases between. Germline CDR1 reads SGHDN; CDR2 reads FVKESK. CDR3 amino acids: CASSPLREGTEAFF. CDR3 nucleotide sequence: TGTGCCAGCAGCCCATTAAGGGAGGGCACTGAAGCTTTCTTT.

The CDR3, as DNA: TGTGCCAGCAGCTTAACGTTGGCCGGGGAGCTGTTTTTT. It is translated as CASSLTLAGELFF. The genes are TRBV7-3 and TRBJ2-2; D unresolved. V lost 0 bases to trimming and J lost 6 bases, with 5 bases between them. The CDR3 is made up of 13 amino acids. CDR1 SGHTA and CDR2 FQGTGA come from the germline V gene.

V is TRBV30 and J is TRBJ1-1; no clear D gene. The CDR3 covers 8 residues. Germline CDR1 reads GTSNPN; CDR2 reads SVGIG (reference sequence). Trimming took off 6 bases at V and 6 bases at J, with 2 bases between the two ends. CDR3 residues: CACPEAFF. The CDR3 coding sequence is TGTGCCTGCCCTGAAGCTTTCTTT.

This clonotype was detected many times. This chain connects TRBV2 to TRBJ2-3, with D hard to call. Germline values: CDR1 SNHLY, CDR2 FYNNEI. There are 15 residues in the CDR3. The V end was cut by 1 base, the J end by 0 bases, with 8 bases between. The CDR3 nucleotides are TGTGCCAGCAGTGAAGGGCAGACTAGCACAGATACGCAGTATTTT. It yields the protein CASSEGQTSTDTQYF.

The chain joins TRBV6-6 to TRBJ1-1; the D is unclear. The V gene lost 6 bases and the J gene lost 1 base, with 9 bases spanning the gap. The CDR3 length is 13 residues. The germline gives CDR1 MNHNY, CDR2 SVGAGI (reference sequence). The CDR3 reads CASRINQNTEAFF. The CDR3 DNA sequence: TGTGCCAGCAGGATAAATCAGAACACTGAAGCTTTCTTT.

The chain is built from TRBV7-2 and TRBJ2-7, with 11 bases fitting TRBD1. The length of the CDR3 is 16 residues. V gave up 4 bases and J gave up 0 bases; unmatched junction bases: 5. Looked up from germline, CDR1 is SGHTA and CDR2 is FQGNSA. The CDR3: CASSSTGTGGSYEQYF. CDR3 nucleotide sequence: TGTGCCAGCAGCTCCACCGGGACAGGGGGCTCCTACGAGCAGTACTTC. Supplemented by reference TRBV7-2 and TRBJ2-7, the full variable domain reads GAGVSQSPSNKVTEKGKDVELRCDPISGHTALYWYRQSLGQGLEFLIYFQGNSAPDKSGLPSDRFSAERTGGSVSTLTIQRTQQEDSAVYLCASSSTGTGGSYEQYFGPGTRLTVT.

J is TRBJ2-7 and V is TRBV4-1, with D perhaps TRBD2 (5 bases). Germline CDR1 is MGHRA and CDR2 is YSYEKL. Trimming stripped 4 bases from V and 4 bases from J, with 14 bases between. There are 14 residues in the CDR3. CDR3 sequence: CASSPSGNLYEQYF. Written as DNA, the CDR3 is TGCGCCAGCAGCCCCTCGGGGAACCTGTACGAGCAGTACTTC.

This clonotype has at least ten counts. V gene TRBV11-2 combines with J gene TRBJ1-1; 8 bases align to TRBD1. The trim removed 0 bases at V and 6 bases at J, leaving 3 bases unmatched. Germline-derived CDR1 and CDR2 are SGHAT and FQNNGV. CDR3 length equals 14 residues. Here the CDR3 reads CASSLDQGAPEAFF. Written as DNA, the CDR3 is TGTGCCAGCAGCTTAGATCAGGGGGCCCCTGAAGCTTTCTTT.

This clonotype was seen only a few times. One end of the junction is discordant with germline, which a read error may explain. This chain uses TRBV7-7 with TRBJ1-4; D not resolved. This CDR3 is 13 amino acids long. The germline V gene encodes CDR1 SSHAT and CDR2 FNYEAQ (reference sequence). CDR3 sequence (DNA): TGTGCTAGCAGCTTAGTACTGGGGGAAAAACTGTTTTTT. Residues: CASSLVLGEKLFF.

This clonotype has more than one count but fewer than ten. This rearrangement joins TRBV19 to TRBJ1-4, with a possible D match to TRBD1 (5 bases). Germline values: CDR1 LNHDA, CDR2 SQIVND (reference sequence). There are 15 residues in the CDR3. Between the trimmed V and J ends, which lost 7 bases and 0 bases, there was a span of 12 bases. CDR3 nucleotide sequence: TGTGCCAGTAAAATTACAGGAGCAACTAATGAAAAACTGTTTTTT. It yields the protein CASKITGATNEKLFF.

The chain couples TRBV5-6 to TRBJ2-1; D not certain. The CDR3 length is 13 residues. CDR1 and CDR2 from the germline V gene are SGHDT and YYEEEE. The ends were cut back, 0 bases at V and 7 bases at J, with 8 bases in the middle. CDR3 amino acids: CASSLVVGNEQFF. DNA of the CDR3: TGTGCCAGCAGCTTGGTGGTGGGAAATGAGCAGTTCTTC.

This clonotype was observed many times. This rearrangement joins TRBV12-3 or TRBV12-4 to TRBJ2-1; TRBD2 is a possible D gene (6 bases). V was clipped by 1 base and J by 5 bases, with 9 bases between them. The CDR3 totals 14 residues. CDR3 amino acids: CASSLEAGHNEQFF. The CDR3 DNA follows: TGTGCCAGCAGTTTAGAGGCGGGGCACAATGAGCAGTTCTTC.

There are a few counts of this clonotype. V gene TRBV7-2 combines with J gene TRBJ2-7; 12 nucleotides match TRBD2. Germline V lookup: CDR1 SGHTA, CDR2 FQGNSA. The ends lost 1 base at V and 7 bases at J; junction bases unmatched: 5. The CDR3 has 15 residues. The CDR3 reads CASSLVGLAGGEQYF. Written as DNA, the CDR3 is TGTGCCAGCAGCTTAGTGGGGCTAGCGGGAGGGGAGCAGTACTTC.

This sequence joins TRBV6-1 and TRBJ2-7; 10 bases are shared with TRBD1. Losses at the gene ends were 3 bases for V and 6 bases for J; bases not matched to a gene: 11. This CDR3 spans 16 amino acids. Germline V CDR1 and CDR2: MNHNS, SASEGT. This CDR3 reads CASSDSDRGQRGEQYF. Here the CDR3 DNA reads TGTGCCAGCAGTGATTCTGACAGGGGGCAACGTGGCGAGCAGTACTTC.

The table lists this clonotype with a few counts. The CDR3 protein is CASSARDRGFRLFF. The DNA for the CDR3 is TGTGCCAGCAGTGCCCGGGACAGGGGTTTTAGGCTGTTCTTC. The V gene is TRBV28, the J gene TRBJ2-1, with TRBD1 matching 10 bases. Germline-derived CDR1 and CDR2 are MDHEN and SYDVKM. Losses at the gene ends were 5 bases for V and 15 bases for J; bases not matched to a gene: 13. The CDR3 has 14 residues.

CDR3 protein: CSARGDREYEQYF. CDR3 in DNA: TGCAGTGCTAGAGGGGACAGGGAATACGAGCAGTACTTC. V is TRBV20-1 and J is TRBJ2-7; 9 bases match TRBD1. The V and J ends lost 1 base and 4 bases, in that order; junction bases with no gene match: 2. From germline, CDR1 is DFQATT and CDR2 SNEGSKA (reference sequence). This CDR3 spans 13 amino acids.

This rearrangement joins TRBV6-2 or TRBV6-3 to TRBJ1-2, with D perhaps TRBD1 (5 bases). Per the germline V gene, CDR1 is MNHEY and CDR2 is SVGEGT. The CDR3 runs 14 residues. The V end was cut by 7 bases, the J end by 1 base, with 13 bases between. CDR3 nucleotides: TGTGCCAGCATTACAGGAACGAGTAACTATGGCTACACCTTC. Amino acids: CASITGTSNYGYTF.

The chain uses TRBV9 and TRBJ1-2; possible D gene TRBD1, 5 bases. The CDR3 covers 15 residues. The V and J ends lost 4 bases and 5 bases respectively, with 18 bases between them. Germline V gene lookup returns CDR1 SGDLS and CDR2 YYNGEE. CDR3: CASSSRAGGGYGYTF. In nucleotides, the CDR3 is TGTGCCAGCAGCTCCAGGGCAGGTGGGGGATATGGCTACACCTTC.

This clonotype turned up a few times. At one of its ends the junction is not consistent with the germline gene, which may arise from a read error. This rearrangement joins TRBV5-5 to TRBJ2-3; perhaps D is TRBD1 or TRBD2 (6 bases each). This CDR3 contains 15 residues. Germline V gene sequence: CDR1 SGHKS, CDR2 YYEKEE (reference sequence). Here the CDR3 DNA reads TGTGCTAGCAGCTGGGGGGCACACGACACAGATACGCAGTATTTT. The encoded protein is CASSWGAHDTDTQYF.

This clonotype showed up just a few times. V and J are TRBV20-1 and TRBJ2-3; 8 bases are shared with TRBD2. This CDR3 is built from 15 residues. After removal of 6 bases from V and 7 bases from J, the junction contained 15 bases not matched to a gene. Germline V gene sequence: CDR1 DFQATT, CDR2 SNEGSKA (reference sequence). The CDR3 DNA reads TGCAGTGCAAAACCCCGACTAGCGTTCGTTCATACGCAGTATTTT. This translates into CSAKPRLAFVHTQYF.

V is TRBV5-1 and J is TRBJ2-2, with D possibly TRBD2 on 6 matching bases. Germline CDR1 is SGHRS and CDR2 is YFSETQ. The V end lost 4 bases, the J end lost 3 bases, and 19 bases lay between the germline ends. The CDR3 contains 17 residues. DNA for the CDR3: TGCGCCAGCAGCCCAAGGGTATCGGGAGAGGACACCGGGGAGCTGTTTTTT. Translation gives CASSPRVSGEDTGELFF.

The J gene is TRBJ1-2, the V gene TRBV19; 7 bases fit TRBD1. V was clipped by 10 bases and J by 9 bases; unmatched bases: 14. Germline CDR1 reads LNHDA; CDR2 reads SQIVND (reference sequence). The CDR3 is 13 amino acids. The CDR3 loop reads CATATGNGHRYTF. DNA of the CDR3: TGTGCCACCGCGACAGGGAACGGTCATCGCTACACCTTC.

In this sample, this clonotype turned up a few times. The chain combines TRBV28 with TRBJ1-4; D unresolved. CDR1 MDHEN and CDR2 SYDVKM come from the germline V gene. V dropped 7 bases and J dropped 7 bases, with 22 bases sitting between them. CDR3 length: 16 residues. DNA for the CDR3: TGTGCCAGCACCCAATCTCGACCGGGCACGGGTGAAAAACTGTTTTTT. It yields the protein CASTQSRPGTGEKLFF.

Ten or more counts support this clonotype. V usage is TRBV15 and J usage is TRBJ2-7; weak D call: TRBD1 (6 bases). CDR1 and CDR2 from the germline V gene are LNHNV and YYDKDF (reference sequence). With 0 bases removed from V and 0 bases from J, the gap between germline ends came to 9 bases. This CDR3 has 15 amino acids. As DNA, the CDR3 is TGTGCCACCAGCAGAGACCGGGACAACTCCTACGAGCAGTACTTC. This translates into CATSRDRDNSYEQYF.

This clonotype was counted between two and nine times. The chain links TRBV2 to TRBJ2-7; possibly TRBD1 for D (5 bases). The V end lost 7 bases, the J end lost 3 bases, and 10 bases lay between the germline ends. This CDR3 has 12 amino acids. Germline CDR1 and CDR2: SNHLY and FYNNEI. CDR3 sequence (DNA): TGTGCCAGCACAGGGTATGACTACGAGCAGTACTTC. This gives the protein CASTGYDYEQYF. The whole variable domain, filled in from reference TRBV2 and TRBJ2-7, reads EPEVTQTPSHQVTQMGQEVILRCVPISNHLYFYWYRQILGQKVEFLVSFYNNEISEKSEIFDDQFSVERPDGSNFTLKIRSTKLEDSAMYFCASTGYDYEQYFGPGTRLTVT.